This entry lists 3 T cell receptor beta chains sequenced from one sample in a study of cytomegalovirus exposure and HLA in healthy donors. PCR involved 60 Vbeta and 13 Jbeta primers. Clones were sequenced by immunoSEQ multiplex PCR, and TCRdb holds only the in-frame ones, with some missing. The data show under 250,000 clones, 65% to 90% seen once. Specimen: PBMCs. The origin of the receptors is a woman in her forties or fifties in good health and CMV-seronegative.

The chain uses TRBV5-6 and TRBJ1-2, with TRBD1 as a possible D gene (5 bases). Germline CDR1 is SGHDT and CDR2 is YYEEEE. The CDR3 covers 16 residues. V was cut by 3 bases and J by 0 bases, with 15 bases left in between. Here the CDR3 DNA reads TGTGCCAGCAGCTACCTAGGGGAGGAAGCTAACTATGGCTACACCTTC. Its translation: CASSYLGEEANYGYTF.

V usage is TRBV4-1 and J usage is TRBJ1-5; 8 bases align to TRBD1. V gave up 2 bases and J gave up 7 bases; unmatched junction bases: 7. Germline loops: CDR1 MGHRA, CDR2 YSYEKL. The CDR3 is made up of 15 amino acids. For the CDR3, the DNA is TGCGCCAGCAGCCAACTCGGGACAGGCCACCAGCCCCAGCATTTT. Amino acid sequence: CASSQLGTGHQPQHF.

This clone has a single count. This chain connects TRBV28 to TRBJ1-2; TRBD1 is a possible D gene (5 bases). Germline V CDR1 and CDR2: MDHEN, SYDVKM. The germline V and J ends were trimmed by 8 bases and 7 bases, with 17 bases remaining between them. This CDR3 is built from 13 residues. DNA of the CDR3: TGTGCCAGCTCCGTGTGGGGTAGGGGTGGCTACACCTTC. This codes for CASSVWGRGGYTF.